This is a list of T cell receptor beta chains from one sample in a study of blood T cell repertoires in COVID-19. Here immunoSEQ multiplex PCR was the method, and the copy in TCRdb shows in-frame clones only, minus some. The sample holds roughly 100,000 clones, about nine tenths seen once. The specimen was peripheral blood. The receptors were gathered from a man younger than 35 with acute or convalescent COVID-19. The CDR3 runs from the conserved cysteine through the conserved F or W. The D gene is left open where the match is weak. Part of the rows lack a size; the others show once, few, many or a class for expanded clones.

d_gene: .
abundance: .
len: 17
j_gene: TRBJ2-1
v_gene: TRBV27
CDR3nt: TGTGCCAGCAGTCACAATAGCCAGCGGCCCTCCTACAATGAGCAGTTCTTC
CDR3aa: CASSHNSQRPSYNEQFF

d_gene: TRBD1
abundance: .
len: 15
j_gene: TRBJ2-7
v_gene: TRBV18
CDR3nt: TGTGCCAGCTCACTGCCGGGACAGGGGTCGATCGAGCAGTACTTC
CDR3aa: CASSLPGQGSIEQYF

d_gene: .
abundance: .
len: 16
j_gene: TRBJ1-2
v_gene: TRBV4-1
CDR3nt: TGCGCCAGCAGCCAAGATCCCCAGTCCTTATGGTATGGCTACACCTTC
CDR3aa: CASSQDPQSLWYGYTF

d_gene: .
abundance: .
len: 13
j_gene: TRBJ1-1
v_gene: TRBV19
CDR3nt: TGTGCCAGTAGTATAGGACGGGACACTGAAGCTTTCTTT
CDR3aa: CASSIGRDTEAFF

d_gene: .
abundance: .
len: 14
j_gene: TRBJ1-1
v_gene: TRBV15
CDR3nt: TGTGCCACCAGCAGAGTCCCAATCGGGACTGAAGCTTTCTTT
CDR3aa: CATSRVPIGTEAFF

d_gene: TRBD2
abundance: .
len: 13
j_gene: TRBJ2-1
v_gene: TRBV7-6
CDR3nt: TGTGCCAGCAGCTTAGCTAGCGGGGAAAAGCAGTTCTTC
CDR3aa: CASSLASGEKQFF

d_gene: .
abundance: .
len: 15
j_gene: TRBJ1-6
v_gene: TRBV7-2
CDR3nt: TGTGCCAGCAGCCTAAACGTACTCATGAATTCACCCCTCCACTTT
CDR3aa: CASSLNVLMNSPLHF

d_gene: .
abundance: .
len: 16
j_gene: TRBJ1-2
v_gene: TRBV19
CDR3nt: TGTGCCAGTAGTCTCGGCTCCGTGACAGGCAATTATGGCTACACCTTC
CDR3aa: CASSLGSVTGNYGYTF

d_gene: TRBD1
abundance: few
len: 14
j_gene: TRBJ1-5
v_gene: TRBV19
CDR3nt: TGTGCCAGTAGTATCGGACAGGGGGCGACGCCCCAGCATTTT
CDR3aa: CASSIGQGATPQHF

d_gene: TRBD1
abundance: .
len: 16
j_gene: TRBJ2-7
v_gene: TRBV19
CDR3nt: TGTGCCAGTAGTATCTTACCCGGGACAGTGACCTACGAGCAGTACTTC
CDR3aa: CASSILPGTVTYEQYF

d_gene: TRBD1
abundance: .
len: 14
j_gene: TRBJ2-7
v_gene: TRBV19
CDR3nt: TGTGCCAGTAGTCTATGGACAGGGGACTCCGAGCAGTACTTC
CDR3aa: CASSLWTGDSEQYF

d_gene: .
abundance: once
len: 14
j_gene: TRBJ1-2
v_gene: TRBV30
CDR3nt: TGTGCCTGGAATCGGAGGGGGGGTACCTATGGCTACACCTTC
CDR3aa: CAWNRRGGTYGYTF

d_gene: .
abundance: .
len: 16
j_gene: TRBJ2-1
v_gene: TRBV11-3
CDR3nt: TGTGCCAGCAGCTTAGGTGGTCAGGGGAGTAACAATGAGCAGTTCTTC
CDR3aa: CASSLGGQGSNNEQFF

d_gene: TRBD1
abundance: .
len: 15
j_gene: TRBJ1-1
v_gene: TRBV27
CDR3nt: TGTGCCAGCAGCCCCGGGACAGGGGGAAACACTGAAGCTTTCTTT
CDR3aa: CASSPGTGGNTEAFF

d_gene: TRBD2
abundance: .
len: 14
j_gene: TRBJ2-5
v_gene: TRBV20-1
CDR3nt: TGCAGTGCTAGTGATCTAGCGGGGGAAGAGACCCAGTACTTC
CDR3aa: CSASDLAGEETQYF

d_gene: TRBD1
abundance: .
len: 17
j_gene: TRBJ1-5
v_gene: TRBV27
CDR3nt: TGTGCCAGCAGTTTATGGACCCGGGACAGGGGTGCACAGCCCCAGCATTTT
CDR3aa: CASSLWTRDRGAQPQHF

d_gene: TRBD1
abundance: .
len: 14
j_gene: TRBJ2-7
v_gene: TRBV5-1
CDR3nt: TGCGCCAGCAGCAGGGGGCTAGATCTGTCCGAGCAGTACTTC
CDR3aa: CASSRGLDLSEQYF

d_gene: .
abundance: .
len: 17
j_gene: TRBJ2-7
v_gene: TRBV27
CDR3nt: TGTGCCAGCAGTTTATCGTATCCAACTAGGTCCCCTTACGAGCAGTACTTC
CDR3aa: CASSLSYPTRSPYEQYF

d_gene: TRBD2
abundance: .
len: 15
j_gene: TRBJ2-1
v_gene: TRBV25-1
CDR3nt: TGTGCCAGCAGTGCTACTAGCGGGACAGGCAATGAGCAGTTCTTC
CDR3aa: CASSATSGTGNEQFF

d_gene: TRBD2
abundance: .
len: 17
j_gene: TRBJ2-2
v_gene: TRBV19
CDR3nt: TGTGCCAGTAGTATGTGGTGGACTAGCGGGAGCGCCGGGGAGCTGTTTTTT
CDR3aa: CASSMWWTSGSAGELFF

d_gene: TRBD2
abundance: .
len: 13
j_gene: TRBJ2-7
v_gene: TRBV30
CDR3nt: TGTGCCGTAACTAGCGGGGGATCCTACGAGCAGTACTTC
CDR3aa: CAVTSGGSYEQYF

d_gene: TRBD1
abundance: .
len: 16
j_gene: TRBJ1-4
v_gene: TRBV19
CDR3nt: TGTGCCAGTAGAGGTGGGACAGGGTATATTCGAGAAAAACTGTTTTTT
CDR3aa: CASRGGTGYIREKLFF

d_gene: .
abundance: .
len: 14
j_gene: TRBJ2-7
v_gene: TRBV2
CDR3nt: TGTGCCAGCAGTGTGGGGGGGCGAGGTTACGAGCAGTACTTC
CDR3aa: CASSVGGRGYEQYF

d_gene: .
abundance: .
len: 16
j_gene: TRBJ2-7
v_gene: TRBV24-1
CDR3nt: TGTGCCACCAGTCATAAAGCTGAGGACTTACCCTACGAGCAGTACTTC
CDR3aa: CATSHKAEDLPYEQYF

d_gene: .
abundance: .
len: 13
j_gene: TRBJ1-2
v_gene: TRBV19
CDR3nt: TGTGCCAGTAGTAGGCGGCAGGACTGGGGCTACACCTTC
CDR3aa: CASSRRQDWGYTF

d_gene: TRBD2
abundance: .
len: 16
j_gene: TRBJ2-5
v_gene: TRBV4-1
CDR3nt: TGCGCCAGCAGCCCAATGGGAGCGGGGGGCCAAGAGACCCAGTACTTC
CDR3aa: CASSPMGAGGQETQYF

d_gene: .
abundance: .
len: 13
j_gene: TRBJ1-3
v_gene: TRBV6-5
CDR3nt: TGTGCCAGCAGACAGGGTTCTGGAAACACCATATATTTT
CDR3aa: CASRQGSGNTIYF

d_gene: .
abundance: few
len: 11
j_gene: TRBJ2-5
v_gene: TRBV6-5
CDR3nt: TGTGCCAGCGGTCGCGGGGAGACCCAGTACTTC
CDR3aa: CASGRGETQYF

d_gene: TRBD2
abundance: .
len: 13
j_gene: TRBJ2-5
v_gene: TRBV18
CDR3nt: TGTGCCAGCTCACCTGGGGGGGAACAGACCCAGTACTTC
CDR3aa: CASSPGGEQTQYF

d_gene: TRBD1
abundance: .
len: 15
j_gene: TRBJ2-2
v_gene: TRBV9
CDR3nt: TGTGCCAGCAGCGCCTTTGACAGGGGGACCGGGGAGCTGTTTTTT
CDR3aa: CASSAFDRGTGELFF

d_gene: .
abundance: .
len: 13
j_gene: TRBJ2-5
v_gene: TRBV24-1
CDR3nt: TGTGCCACCTCACACCGGTCAGAGGGGACCCAGTACTTC
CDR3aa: CATSHRSEGTQYF

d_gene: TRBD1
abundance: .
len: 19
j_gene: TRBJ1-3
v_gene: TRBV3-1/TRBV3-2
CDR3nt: TGTGCCAGCAGGGGTGGACAGGTAGGGGTTGGAGCTGCTGGAAACACCATATATTTT
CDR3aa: CASRGGQVGVGAAGNTIYF

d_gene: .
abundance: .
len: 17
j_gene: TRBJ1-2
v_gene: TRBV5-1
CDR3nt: TGCGCCAGCAGCCCACAAGTGGGGGGGATCCCTCAGGATGGCTACACCTTC
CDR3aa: CASSPQVGGIPQDGYTF

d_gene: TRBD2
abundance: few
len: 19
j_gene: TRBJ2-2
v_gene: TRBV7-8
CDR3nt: TGTGCCAGCAGCCCCCGGGGACTAGCGGGGTGGGGGGACACCGGGGAGCTGTTTTTT
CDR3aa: CASSPRGLAGWGDTGELFF

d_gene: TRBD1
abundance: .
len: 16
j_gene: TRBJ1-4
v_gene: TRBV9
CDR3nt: TGTGCCAGCAGCGTGGGACTGGGACAGACGGGCGAAAAACTGTTTTTT
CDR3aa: CASSVGLGQTGEKLFF

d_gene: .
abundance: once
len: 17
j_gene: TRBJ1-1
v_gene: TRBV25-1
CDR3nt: TGTGCCAGCAGTGTGTGGGACCCAGTCGAGGGGGACACTGAAGCTTTCTTT
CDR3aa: CASSVWDPVEGDTEAFF

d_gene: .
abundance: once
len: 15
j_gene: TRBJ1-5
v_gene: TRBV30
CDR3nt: TGTGCCTGGAGTGGGGGGCAGGGTTCGAATCAGCCCCAGCATTTT
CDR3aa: CAWSGGQGSNQPQHF

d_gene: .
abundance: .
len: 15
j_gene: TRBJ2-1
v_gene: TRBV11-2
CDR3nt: TGTGCCAGCACCCGGACGGGACAATTCATCAATGAGCAGTTCTTC
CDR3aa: CASTRTGQFINEQFF

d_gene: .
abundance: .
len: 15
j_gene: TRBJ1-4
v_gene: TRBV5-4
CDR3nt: TGTGCCAGCAGCCCCTCCCCCCAGGGAAAAGAAAAACTGTTTTTT
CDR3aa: CASSPSPQGKEKLFF

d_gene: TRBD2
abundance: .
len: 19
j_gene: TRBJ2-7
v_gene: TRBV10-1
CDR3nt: TGCGCCTCCCCACCTGGGGGACTAGCGGGGCTTTCTCCCTCCTACGAGCAGTACTTC
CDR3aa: CASPPGGLAGLSPSYEQYF